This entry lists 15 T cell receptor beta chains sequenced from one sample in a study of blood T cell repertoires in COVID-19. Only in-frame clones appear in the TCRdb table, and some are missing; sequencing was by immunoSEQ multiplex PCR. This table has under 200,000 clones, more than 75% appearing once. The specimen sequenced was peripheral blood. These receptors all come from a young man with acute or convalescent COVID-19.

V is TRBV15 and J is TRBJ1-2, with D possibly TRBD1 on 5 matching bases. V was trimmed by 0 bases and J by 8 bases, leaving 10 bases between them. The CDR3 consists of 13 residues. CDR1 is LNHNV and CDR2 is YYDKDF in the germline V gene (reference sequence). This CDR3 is CATSRDRADGYTF. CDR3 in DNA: TGTGCCACCAGCAGAGACAGGGCGGACGGCTACACCTTC.

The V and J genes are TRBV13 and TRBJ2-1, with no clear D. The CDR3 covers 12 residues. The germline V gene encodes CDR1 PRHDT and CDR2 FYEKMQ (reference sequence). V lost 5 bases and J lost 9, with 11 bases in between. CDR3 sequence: CASSPTPGEQFF. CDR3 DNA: TGTGCCAGCAGCCCCACACCGGGTGAGCAGTTCTTC.

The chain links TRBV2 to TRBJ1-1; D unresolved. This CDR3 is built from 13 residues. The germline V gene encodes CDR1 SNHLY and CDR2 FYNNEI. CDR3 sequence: CVTRKFPNTEAFF. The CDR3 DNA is TGTGTCACGAGGAAATTCCCGAACACTGAAGCTTTCTTT.

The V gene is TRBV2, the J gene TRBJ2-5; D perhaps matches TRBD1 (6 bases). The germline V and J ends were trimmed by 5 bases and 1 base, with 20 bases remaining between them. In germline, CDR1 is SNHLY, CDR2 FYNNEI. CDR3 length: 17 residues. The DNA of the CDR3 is TGTGCCAGCAGTACAATTGACAGGTCTCGTGGCCAAGAGACCCAGTACTTC. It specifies CASSTIDRSRGQETQYF.

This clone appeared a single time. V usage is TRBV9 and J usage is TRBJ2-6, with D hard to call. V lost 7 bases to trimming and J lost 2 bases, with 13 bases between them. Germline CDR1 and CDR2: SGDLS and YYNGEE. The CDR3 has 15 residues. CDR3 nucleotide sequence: TGTGCCAGCGGGCGTGGATCTACTGGGGCCAACGTCCTGACTTTC. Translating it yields CASGRGSTGANVLTF.

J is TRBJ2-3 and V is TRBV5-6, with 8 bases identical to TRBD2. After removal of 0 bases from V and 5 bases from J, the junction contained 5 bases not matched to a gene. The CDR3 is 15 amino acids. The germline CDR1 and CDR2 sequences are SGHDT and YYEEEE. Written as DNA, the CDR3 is TGTGCCAGCAGCTTGGACGGGGGGGCTGGAGATACGCAGTATTTT. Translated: CASSLDGGAGDTQYF.

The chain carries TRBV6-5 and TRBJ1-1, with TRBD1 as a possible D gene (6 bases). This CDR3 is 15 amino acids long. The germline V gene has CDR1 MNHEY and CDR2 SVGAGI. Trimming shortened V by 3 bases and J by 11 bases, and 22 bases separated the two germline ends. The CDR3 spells CASSYVVLGQTYAFF. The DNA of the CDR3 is TGTGCCAGCAGTTATGTGGTTCTAGGACAGACTTACGCTTTCTTT.

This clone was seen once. CDR3 sequence: CASSVESGTPELFF. In nucleotides, the CDR3 is TGTGCCAGCAGCGTAGAGTCAGGAACGCCGGAGCTGTTTTTT. The J gene is TRBJ2-2, the V gene TRBV9; unclear D gene. The CDR3 consists of 14 residues. Germline CDR1 reads SGDLS; CDR2 reads YYNGEE. Trimming took off 0 bases at V and 10 bases at J, with 13 bases between the two ends.

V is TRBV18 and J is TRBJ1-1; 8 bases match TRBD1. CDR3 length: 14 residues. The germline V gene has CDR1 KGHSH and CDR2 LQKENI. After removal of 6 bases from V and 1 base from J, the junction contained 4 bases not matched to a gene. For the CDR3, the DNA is TGTGCCAGCTCTCTGACAGGGGCGAACACTGAAGCTTTCTTT. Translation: CASSLTGANTEAFF.

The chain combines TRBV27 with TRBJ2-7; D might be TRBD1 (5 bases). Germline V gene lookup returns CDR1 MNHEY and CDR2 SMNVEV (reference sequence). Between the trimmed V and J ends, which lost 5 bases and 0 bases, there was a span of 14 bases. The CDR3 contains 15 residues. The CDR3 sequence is CASSPTTTVSYEQYF. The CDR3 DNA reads TGTGCCAGCAGTCCTACAACGACAGTCTCCTACGAGCAGTACTTC.

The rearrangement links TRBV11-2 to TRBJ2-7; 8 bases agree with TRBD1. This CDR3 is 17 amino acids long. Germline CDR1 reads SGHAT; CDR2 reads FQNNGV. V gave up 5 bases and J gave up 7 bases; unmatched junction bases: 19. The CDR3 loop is CASSQGTGFVFVSEQYF. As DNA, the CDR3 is TGTGCCAGCAGCCAGGGGACAGGTTTTGTGTTTGTTTCGGAGCAGTACTTC.

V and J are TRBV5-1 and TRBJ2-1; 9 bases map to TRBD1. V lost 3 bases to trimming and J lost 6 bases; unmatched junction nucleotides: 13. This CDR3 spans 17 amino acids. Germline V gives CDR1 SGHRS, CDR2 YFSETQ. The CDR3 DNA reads TGCGCCAGCAGCTCCCTCCCCGGGACAGGGTTCGGCAATGAGCAGTTCTTC. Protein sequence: CASSSLPGTGFGNEQFF.

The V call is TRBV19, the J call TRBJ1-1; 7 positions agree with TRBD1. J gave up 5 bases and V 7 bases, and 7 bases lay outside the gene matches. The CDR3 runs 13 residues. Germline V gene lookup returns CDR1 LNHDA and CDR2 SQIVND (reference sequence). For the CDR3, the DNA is TGTGCCAGTAAGGGGGCAGGGGCGACTGAAGCTTTCTTT. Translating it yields CASKGAGATEAFF.

CDR3 protein: CASSVGHNQPQHF. CDR3 coding DNA: TGTGCCAGCAGCGTAGGACATAATCAGCCCCAGCATTTT. The V and J genes are TRBV9 and TRBJ1-5; unclear D gene. From germline, CDR1 is SGDLS and CDR2 YYNGEE. V lost 0 bases, J lost 4 bases, and 5 bases lay in between. This CDR3 region has 13 residues. Looking up the rest from reference TRBV9 and TRBJ1-5 gives the full variable domain: DSGVTQTPKHLITATGQRVTLRCSPRSGDLSVYWYQQSLDQGLQFLIQYYNGEERAKGNILERFSAQQFPDLHSELNLSSLELGDSALYFCASSVGHNQPQHFGDGTRLSIL.

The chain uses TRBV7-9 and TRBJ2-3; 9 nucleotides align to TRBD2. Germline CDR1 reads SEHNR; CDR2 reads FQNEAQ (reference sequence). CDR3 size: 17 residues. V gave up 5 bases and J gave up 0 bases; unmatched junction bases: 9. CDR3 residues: CASSPAHSGGSTDTQYF. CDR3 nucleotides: TGTGCCAGCAGCCCAGCCCACAGCGGGGGGAGCACAGATACGCAGTATTTT.